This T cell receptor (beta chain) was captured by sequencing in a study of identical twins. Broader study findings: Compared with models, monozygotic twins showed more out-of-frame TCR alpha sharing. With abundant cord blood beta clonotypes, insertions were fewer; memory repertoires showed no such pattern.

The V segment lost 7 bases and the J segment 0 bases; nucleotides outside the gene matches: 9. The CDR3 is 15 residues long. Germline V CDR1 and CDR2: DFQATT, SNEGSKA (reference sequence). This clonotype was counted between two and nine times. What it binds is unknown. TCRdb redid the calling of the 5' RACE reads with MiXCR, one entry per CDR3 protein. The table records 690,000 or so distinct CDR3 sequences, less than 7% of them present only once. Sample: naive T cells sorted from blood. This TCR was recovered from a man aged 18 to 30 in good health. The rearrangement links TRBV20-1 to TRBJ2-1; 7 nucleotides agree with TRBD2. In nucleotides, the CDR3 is TGCAGTGTCCCCGGGCTAGCGGTCTCCTACAATGAGCAGTTCTTC. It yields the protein CSVPGLAVSYNEQFF.